These 2 T cell receptor beta chains originate from one sample sequenced in a study of cytomegalovirus exposure and HLA in healthy donors. TCRdb keeps only in-frame clones here, not all; method: immunoSEQ multiplex PCR. The repertoire holds about 160,000 clones, with approximately 96% as singletons. Sequenced material: PBMCs. The receptors come from a woman in her late teens or twenties in good health and CMV-seronegative.

This chain links TRBV7-8 with TRBJ2-3; D perhaps matches TRBD2 (6 bases). The CDR3 is made up of 16 amino acids. The germline V gene encodes CDR1 SGHVS and CDR2 FQNEAQ. V lost 5 bases, J lost 1 base, and 16 bases lay in between. CDR3 DNA: TGTGCCAGCAGCCCATTGGGAGGCGGACGCACAGATACGCAGTATTTT. Translating it yields CASSPLGGGRTDTQYF.

This chain joins TRBV27 and TRBJ1-5, with D maybe TRBD1 (5 bases). This CDR3 is 15 amino acids long. Per the germline V gene, CDR1 is MNHEY and CDR2 is SMNVEV (reference sequence). Trimming left V 3 bases short and J 5 bases short, with 14 bases between. The CDR3 spells CASSLGGSSDQPQHF. CDR3 in DNA: TGTGCCAGCAGTTTGGGGGGGTCCTCGGATCAGCCCCAGCATTTT.